The 28 T cell receptor beta chains reported below all come from one sample, sequenced in a study of blood T cell repertoires in COVID-19. The data were produced by immunoSEQ multiplex PCR, yet TCRdb's version contains in-frame clones alone and is incomplete. This sample has approximately 60,000 clones, with under 85% found just once. The sequenced sample was peripheral blood. The receptors were sampled from a man aged 60-69 years with acute or convalescent COVID-19.

V usage is TRBV27 and J usage is TRBJ2-5; D unresolved. In germline, CDR1 is MNHEY, CDR2 SMNVEV (reference sequence). Between the trimmed V and J ends, which lost 2 bases and 1 base, there was a span of 8 bases. CDR3 length: 14 residues. CDR3 in amino acids: CASSLKSVQETQYF. The CDR3 region has the DNA TGTGCCAGCAGTTTAAAGAGTGTCCAAGAGACCCAGTACTTC.

This rearrangement joins TRBV2 to TRBJ1-1; 8 bases match TRBD1. CDR3 length: 14 residues. Germline V lookup: CDR1 SNHLY, CDR2 FYNNEI. Trimming at V came to 6 bases and at J to 5 bases, leaving 8 bases not matched to a gene. DNA of the CDR3: TGTGCCAGCAGGAATCAGGGGGCGCTGACTGAAGCTTTCTTT. Amino acids: CASRNQGALTEAFF.

The rearrangement uses TRBV7-9 and TRBJ1-4; D possibly corresponds to TRBD1 (6 bases). The CDR3 is 15 amino acids. Per germline, CDR1 SEHNR and CDR2 FQNEAQ (reference sequence). V shed 4 bases and J shed 3 bases, with 12 bases lying between them. The DNA for the CDR3 is TGTGCCAGCAGCTACTCAGGGGAAGCTAATGAAAAACTGTTTTTT. It translates to CASSYSGEANEKLFF.

This rearrangement joins TRBV5-1 to TRBJ2-7; a possible D gene is TRBD2 (5 bases). Germline V gene lookup returns CDR1 SGHRS and CDR2 YFSETQ. The CDR3 has 14 amino acids. V gave up 0 bases and J gave up 6 bases, with 13 bases separating them. The CDR3 spells CASSLVPDGGEQYF. The CDR3 DNA reads as TGCGCCAGCAGCTTGGTGCCAGACGGAGGCGAGCAGTACTTC.

The rearrangement uses TRBV7-3 and TRBJ2-7; 9 bases align to TRBD2. The CDR3 sequence is 13 residues long. Unmatched junction bases numbered 7, after V lost 9 bases and J lost 4 bases. CDR1 is SGHTA, CDR2 FQGTGA, per germline. This chain's CDR3 is CARISGGAYEQYF. The CDR3 DNA is TGTGCCAGGATTAGCGGGGGAGCTTACGAGCAGTACTTC. The whole variable domain, filled in from reference TRBV7-3 and TRBJ2-7, reads GAGVSQTPSNKVTEKGKYVELRCDPISGHTALYWYRQSLGQGPEFLIYFQGTGAADDSGLPNDRFFAVRPEGSVSTLKIQRTERGDSAVYLCARISGGAYEQYFGPGTRLTVT.

The V call is TRBV5-1, the J call TRBJ1-4, with D possibly matching TRBD1 (5 bases). The CDR3 covers 15 residues. Trimming removed 4 bases at V and 8 bases at J, with 18 bases between. CDR1 SGHRS and CDR2 YFSETQ come from the germline V gene. The CDR3 here is CASSRTSGLEEKLFF. Here the CDR3 DNA reads TGCGCCAGCAGCCGGACCTCAGGGTTAGAAGAAAAACTGTTTTTT. Full variable domain (remainder filled in from reference TRBV5-1 and TRBJ1-4): KAGVTQTPRYLIKTRGQQVTLSCSPISGHRSVSWYQQTPGQGLQFLFEYFSETQRNKGNFPGRFSGRQFSNSRSEMNVSTLELGDSALYLCASSRTSGLEEKLFFGSGTQLSVL.

This chain joins TRBV18 and TRBJ1-4, with a tentative D call TRBD1 (6 bases). The V gene's germline CDR1 is KGHSH and CDR2 LQKENI. The CDR3 totals 16 residues. Trimming removed 0 bases at V and 5 bases at J, with 13 bases between. The CDR3 bases are TGTGCCAGCTCACCACCGGGGGCTGGGAAAAATGAAAAACTGTTTTTT. This codes for CASSPPGAGKNEKLFF. Supplemented by reference TRBV18 and TRBJ1-4, the full variable domain reads NAGVMQNPRHLVRRRGQEARLRCSPMKGHSHVYWYRQLPEEGLKFMVYLQKENIIDESGMPKERFSAEFPKEGPSILRIQQVVRGDSAAYFCASSPPGAGKNEKLFFGSGTQLSVL.

The chain links TRBV5-1 to TRBJ2-1; TRBD2 matches 8 bases. V lost 3 bases, J lost 4 bases, and 12 bases stayed unmatched. This CDR3 is built from 17 residues. Germline CDR1 and CDR2: SGHRS and YFSETQ. The CDR3 coding sequence is TGCGCCAGCAGCTCGATCCCCAGCGGGGGCCTTTACAATGAGCAGTTCTTC. This encodes CASSSIPSGGLYNEQFF.

The V call is TRBV5-1, the J call TRBJ1-2, with 8 bases matching TRBD1. The V gene's germline CDR1 is SGHRS and CDR2 YFSETQ. The CDR3 is made up of 16 amino acids. With V trimmed by 1 base and J by 4 bases, 9 bases remained unmatched. CDR3 DNA sequence: TGCGCCAGCAGCTTGTCGGGACAGGCGGGTTTCTATGGCTACACCTTC. It is translated as CASSLSGQAGFYGYTF.

The V call is TRBV25-1, the J call TRBJ1-2; the D gene is possibly TRBD1 (5 bases). There are 14 residues in the CDR3. The ends were cut back, 4 bases at V and 8 bases at J, with 17 bases in the middle. Germline V gene lookup returns CDR1 MGHDK and CDR2 SYGVNS. For the CDR3, the DNA is TGTGCCAGCAGTGGCCCCGGGGGTCTCGGGGGCTACACCTTC. Translated: CASSGPGGLGGYTF.

This clone appeared a few times. V usage is TRBV5-4 and J usage is TRBJ2-7; D not resolved. The V gene lost 1 base and the J gene lost 2 bases, with 10 bases spanning the gap. The germline CDR1 and CDR2 sequences are SGHNT and YYREEE (reference sequence). The CDR3 spans 14 residues. CDR3 nucleotides: TGTGCCAGCAGCTTGCAGGTAACCCCCTACGAGCAGTACTTC. This sequence encodes CASSLQVTPYEQYF.

The chain combines TRBV7-9 with TRBJ1-1; D unclear. Between the trimmed V and J ends, which lost 1 base and 7 bases, there was a span of 10 bases. CDR1 and CDR2 (germline): SEHNR, FQNEAQ (reference sequence). The CDR3 spans 13 residues. Here the CDR3 DNA reads TGTGCCAGCAGCTTAGACCCCCTACTTGAAGCTTTCTTT. Protein: CASSLDPLLEAFF. The entire variable domain, with the rest obtained from reference TRBV7-9 and TRBJ1-1, is as follows: DTGVSQNPRHKITKRGQNVTFRCDPISEHNRLYWYRQTLGQGPEFLTYFQNEAQLEKSRLLSDRFSAERPKGSFSTLEIQRTEQGDSAMYLCASSLDPLLEAFFGQGTRLTVV.

This sequence joins TRBV24-1 and TRBJ2-7, with no clear D. Germline CDR1 and CDR2: KGHDR and SFDVKD. V was cut by 3 bases and J by 5 bases, with 4 bases left in between. This CDR3 has 11 amino acids. As DNA, the CDR3 is TGTGCCACCAGTGATACTAACGAGCAGTACTTC. Amino acid sequence: CATSDTNEQYF.

The chain recombines TRBV5-1 with TRBJ2-7; 7 nucleotides agree with TRBD1. This CDR3 has 14 residues. V shed 3 bases and J 0 bases; nucleotides not matched to a gene: 3. CDR1 and CDR2 from the germline V gene are SGHRS and YFSETQ. The CDR3 reads CASSWGTDSYEQYF. DNA for the CDR3: TGCGCCAGCAGCTGGGGGACAGACTCCTACGAGCAGTACTTC.

The chain has TRBV5-4 and TRBJ1-5; TRBD1 agrees at 8 bases. The V gene's germline CDR1 is SGHNT and CDR2 YYREEE (reference sequence). CDR3 size: 14 residues. J lost 6 bases, V lost 4 bases, and 6 bases had no gene match. DNA of the CDR3: TGTGCCAGCAGCATCGACAGGGGTAGTCAGCCCCAGCATTTT. Translated, it gives CASSIDRGSQPQHF.

The chain couples TRBV7-9 to TRBJ1-4; 7 bases fit TRBD1. The junction had 5 bases not matched to a gene; V was cut back by 4 bases and J by 3 bases. CDR3 length equals 15 residues. Germline CDR1 reads SEHNR; CDR2 reads FQNEAQ (reference sequence). CDR3 sequence (DNA): TGTGCCAGCAGCTCCTCCGGGACAGCTAATGAAAAACTGTTTTTT. It translates to CASSSSGTANEKLFF.

The chain recombines TRBV19 with TRBJ1-1, with 10 bases identical to TRBD1. After removal of 6 bases from V and 3 bases from J, the junction contained 4 bases not matched to a gene. The CDR3 totals 14 residues. Germline CDR1 and CDR2: LNHDA and SQIVND (reference sequence). DNA of the CDR3: TGTGCCAGTAGGAAGGACAGGGGGGACACTGAAGCTTTCTTT. It yields the protein CASRKDRGDTEAFF.

The rearrangement uses TRBV18 and TRBJ2-3; 12 bases align to TRBD1. CDR1 and CDR2 (germline): KGHSH, LQKENI. The V segment lost 0 bases and the J segment 8 bases; nucleotides outside the gene matches: 6. This CDR3 comprises 16 residues. CDR3 DNA: TGTGCCAGCTCACCACCTGGGACAGGGGGCCGGGTTACGCAGTATTTT. This gives the protein CASSPPGTGGRVTQYF.

This chain links TRBV7-2 with TRBJ2-7; no reliable D call. V was pared by 0 bases and J by 4 bases, with 7 bases between. The germline CDR1 and CDR2 sequences are SGHTA and FQGNSA. This CDR3 region has 13 residues. The CDR3 is CASSLAPGYEQYF. CDR3 coding DNA: TGTGCCAGCAGCTTAGCCCCAGGATACGAGCAGTACTTC.

This rearrangement joins TRBV7-9 to TRBJ1-1; 7 bases map to TRBD1. From germline, CDR1 is SEHNR and CDR2 FQNEAQ (reference sequence). Germline trimming cut 4 bases from V and 7 bases from J; bases unmatched to any gene: 12. The CDR3 sequence is 15 residues long. CDR3 loop: CASSSVAAPGGEAFF. The DNA of the CDR3 is TGTGCCAGCAGCTCGGTAGCCGCTCCAGGGGGTGAAGCTTTCTTT.

In this sample, this clone turned up a few times. The chain carries TRBV10-3 and TRBJ1-1; D unresolved. The CDR3 is 12 residues long. Germline CDR1 reads ENHRY; CDR2 reads SYGVKD. Trimming removed 6 bases from V and 3 bases from J, with 8 bases in between. CDR3 sequence: CAISGSYTEAFF. DNA for the CDR3: TGTGCCATCAGCGGTTCTTACACTGAAGCTTTCTTT.

This clone came up a few times. This chain connects TRBV6-5 to TRBJ1-2, with D tentatively TRBD1 (5 bases). Trimming removed 6 bases from V and 6 bases from J, with 14 bases in between. Germline-derived CDR1 and CDR2 are MNHEY and SVGAGI. The CDR3 covers 13 residues. CDR3 sequence: CASRNPQGHGYTF. DNA of the CDR3: TGTGCCAGCAGGAATCCGCAGGGCCATGGCTACACCTTC.

This chain links TRBV7-2 with TRBJ2-7; 10 bases agree with TRBD1. V lost 3 bases and J lost 4; bases outside the gene matches: 6. Per the germline V gene, CDR1 is SGHTA and CDR2 is FQGNSA. The CDR3 length is 15 residues. DNA for the CDR3: TGTGCCAGCAGCTTTATGACAGGGGGCTCTTACGAGCAGTACTTC. Residues: CASSFMTGGSYEQYF.

The genes are TRBV11-3 and TRBJ2-7; TRBD1 is a possible D gene (7 bases). Germline lookup yields CDR1 SGHNT and CDR2 YENEEA. The CDR3 totals 15 residues. The V end was cut by 1 base, the J end by 3 bases, with 13 bases between. The CDR3, as DNA: TGTGCCAGCAGCTTAGGGAGGGACAGCAACTACGAGCAGTACTTC. Residues: CASSLGRDSNYEQYF.

The chain couples TRBV29-1 to TRBJ2-1; the D gene is possibly TRBD1 (6 bases). CDR3 length equals 16 residues. The germline V gene encodes CDR1 SQVTM and CDR2 ANQGSEA. The germline V and J ends were trimmed by 4 bases and 6 bases, with 22 bases remaining between them. The CDR3 bases are TGCAGCGTTGTAGCCCAACAGGGCCAAGGGGGCAATGAGCAGTTCTTC. Translation: CSVVAQQGQGGNEQFF.

This chain uses TRBV19 with TRBJ1-5; 7 bases line up with TRBD1. The CDR3 totals 17 residues. V was pared by 3 bases and J by 2 bases, with 10 bases of the junction left unmatched. Per the germline V gene, CDR1 is LNHDA and CDR2 is SQIVND (reference sequence). CDR3 in DNA: TGTGCCAGTAGTATCCCGGCACAGGGGAAAGGCAATCAGCCCCAGCATTTT. Its translation: CASSIPAQGKGNQPQHF. Based on the CDR3 plus reference TRBV19 and TRBJ1-5, the full variable domain is DGGITQSPKYLFRKEGQNVTLSCEQNLNHDAMYWYRQDPGQGLRLIYYSQIVNDFQKGDIAEGYSVSREKKESFPLTVTSAQKNPTAFYLCASSIPAQGKGNQPQHFGDGTRLSIL.

The table lists this clone with a count of one. V usage is TRBV18 and J usage is TRBJ2-5, with 9 bases aligning to TRBD2. J gave up 5 bases and V 3 bases, and 4 bases lay outside the gene matches. This CDR3 region has 14 residues. Germline-derived CDR1 and CDR2 are KGHSH and LQKENI. The CDR3 nucleotides read TGTGCCAGCTCACCCTCGAGCGGGGGGGAGACCCAGTACTTC. Protein product: CASSPSSGGETQYF.

This rearrangement joins TRBV27 to TRBJ1-2; 7 nucleotides align to TRBD1. Germline values: CDR1 MNHEY, CDR2 SMNVEV (reference sequence). The CDR3 has 15 residues. The junction had 7 bases not matched to a gene; V was cut back by 2 bases and J by 4 bases. The CDR3 spells CASSLATGSSYGYTF. CDR3 nucleotides: TGTGCCAGCAGTTTAGCGACAGGGTCCTCCTATGGCTACACCTTC.